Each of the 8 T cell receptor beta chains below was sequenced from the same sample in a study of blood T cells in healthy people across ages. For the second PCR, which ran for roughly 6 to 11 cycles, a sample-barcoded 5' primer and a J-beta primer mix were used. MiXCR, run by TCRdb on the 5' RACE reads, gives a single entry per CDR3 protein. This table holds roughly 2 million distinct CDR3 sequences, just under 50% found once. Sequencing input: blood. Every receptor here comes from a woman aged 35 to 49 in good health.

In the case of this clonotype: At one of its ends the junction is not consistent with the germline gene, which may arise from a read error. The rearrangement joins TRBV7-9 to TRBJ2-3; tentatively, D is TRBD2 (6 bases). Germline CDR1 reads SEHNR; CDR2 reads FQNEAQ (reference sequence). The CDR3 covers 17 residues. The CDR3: CASSLGGERYYTDTQYF. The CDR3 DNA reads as TGTGCCAGCAGCCTGGGAGGTGAGCGGTATTACACGGATACACAGTATTTT. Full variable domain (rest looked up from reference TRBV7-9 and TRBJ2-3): DTGVSQNPRHKITKRGQNVTFRCDPISEHNRLYWYRQTLGQGPEFLTYFQNEAQLEKSRLLSDRFSAERPKGSFSTLEIQRTEQGDSAMYLCASSLGGERYYTDTQYFGPGTRLTVL.

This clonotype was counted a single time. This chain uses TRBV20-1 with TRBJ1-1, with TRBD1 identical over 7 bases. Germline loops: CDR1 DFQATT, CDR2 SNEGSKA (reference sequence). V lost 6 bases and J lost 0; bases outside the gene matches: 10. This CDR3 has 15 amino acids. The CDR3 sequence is CSAQLGQSMNTEAFF. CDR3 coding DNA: TGCAGTGCGCAGCTGGGACAGAGCATGAACACTGAAGCTTTCTTT.

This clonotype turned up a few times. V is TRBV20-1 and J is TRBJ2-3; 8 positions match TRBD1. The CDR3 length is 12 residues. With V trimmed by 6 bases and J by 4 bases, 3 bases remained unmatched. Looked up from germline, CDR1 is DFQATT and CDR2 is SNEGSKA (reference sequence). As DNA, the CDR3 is TGCAGTGCGACAGGGGAGGCAGATACGCAGTATTTT. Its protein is CSATGEADTQYF.

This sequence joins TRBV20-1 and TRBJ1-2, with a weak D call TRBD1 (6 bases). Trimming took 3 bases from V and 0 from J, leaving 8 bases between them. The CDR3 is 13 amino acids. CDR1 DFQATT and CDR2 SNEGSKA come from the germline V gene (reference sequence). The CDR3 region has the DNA TGCAGTGCTAGTGGACAGCCTAACTATGGCTACACCTTC. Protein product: CSASGQPNYGYTF.

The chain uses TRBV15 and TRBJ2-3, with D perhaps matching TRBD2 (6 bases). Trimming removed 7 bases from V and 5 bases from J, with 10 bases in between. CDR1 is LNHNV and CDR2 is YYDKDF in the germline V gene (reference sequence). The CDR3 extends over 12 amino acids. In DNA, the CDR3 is TGTGCCACCAACGGGGGTGAAGATACGCAGTATTTT. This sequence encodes CATNGGEDTQYF.

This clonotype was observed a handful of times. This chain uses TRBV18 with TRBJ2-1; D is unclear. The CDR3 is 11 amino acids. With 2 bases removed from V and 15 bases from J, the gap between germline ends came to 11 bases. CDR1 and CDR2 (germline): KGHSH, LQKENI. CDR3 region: CASSPSGQPFF. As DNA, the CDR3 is TGTGCCAGCTCACCATCCGGGCAACCGTTCTTC.

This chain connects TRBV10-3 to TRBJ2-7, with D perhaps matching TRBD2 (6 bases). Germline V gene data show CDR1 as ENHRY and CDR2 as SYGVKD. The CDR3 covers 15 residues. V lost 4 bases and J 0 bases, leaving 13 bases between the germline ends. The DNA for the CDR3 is TGTGCCATCAGTGTTGGTGGGGGGAGCTCCTACGAGCAGTACTTC. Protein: CAISVGGGSSYEQYF.

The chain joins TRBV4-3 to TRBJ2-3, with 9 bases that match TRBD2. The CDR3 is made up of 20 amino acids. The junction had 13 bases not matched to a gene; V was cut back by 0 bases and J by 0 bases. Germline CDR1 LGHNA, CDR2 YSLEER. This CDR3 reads CASSQDLPVAGGVSTDTQYF. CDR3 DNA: TGCGCCAGCAGCCAAGATCTCCCTGTTGCGGGGGGGGTAAGCACAGATACGCAGTATTTT.